This is a list of T cell receptor beta chains from one sample in a study of T cell changes during pregnancy in multiple sclerosis. The protocol was immunoSEQ multiplex PCR, while the TCRdb copy is restricted to in-frame clones and leaves out a portion. The data hold 40,000 or so clones, with 88% observed a single time. This specimen consisted of CD8+ T cells from peripheral blood mononuclear cells, obtained in the third trimester of pregnancy. The receptors derive from a female donor with multiple sclerosis, enrolled in a pregnancy study. Both conserved end residues are part of each CDR3. Each record gives: clone size, V gene, J gene, D gene, CDR3 DNA, CDR3 protein. A D gene is named only where the DNA matches it firmly. Some rows mark clone size as missing; the rest say once, few, many or name a class of expanded clone.

abundance: few; v_gene: TRBV5-1; j_gene: TRBJ1-2; d_gene: TRBD1; CDR3nt: TGCGCCAGCAGCATTGAGACAGGGGGGTATGGCTACACCTTC; CDR3aa: CASSIETGGYGYTF
abundance: NA; v_gene: TRBV19; j_gene: TRBJ1-2; d_gene: NA; CDR3nt: TGTGCCAGTACAGAAGGCGGTTATGGCTACACCTTC; CDR3aa: CASTEGGYGYTF
abundance: NA; v_gene: TRBV7-9; j_gene: TRBJ2-5; d_gene: NA; CDR3nt: TGTGCCAGCAGCCCACCGACAGGCCAAGAGACCCAGTACTTC; CDR3aa: CASSPPTGQETQYF
abundance: NA; v_gene: TRBV27; j_gene: TRBJ2-3; d_gene: NA; CDR3nt: TGTGCCAGCAGTTTAGAGCAGGGGTACACAGATACGCAGTATTTT; CDR3aa: CASSLEQGYTDTQYF
abundance: NA; v_gene: TRBV6-5; j_gene: TRBJ2-7; d_gene: NA; CDR3nt: TGTGCCAGCAGTTACTCGAGCTACGAGCAGTACTTC; CDR3aa: CASSYSSYEQYF
abundance: NA; v_gene: TRBV7-9; j_gene: TRBJ1-6; d_gene: TRBD1; CDR3nt: TGTGCCAGCAGCCCTCAACAGGGGGAAGGGAATTCACCCCTCCACTTT; CDR3aa: CASSPQQGEGNSPLHF
abundance: large; v_gene: TRBV4-1; j_gene: TRBJ1-1; d_gene: NA; CDR3nt: TGCGCCAGCAGCCAAGCCCCGGCTTCGGGGAACACTGAAGCTTTCTTT; CDR3aa: CASSQAPASGNTEAFF
abundance: NA; v_gene: TRBV2; j_gene: TRBJ1-2; d_gene: NA; CDR3nt: TGTGCCAGCATCCAGACAGCTCGGCTAAACTATGGCTACACCTTC; CDR3aa: CASIQTARLNYGYTF
abundance: once; v_gene: TRBV2; j_gene: TRBJ2-2; d_gene: NA; CDR3nt: TGTGCCAGCGGGACTCCCGGGGAGCTGTTTTTT; CDR3aa: CASGTPGELFF
abundance: NA; v_gene: TRBV6-5; j_gene: TRBJ1-1; d_gene: NA; CDR3nt: TGTGCCAGCAGTTTTTTCCAGGGTCCCGAAGCTTTCTTT; CDR3aa: CASSFFQGPEAFF
abundance: NA; v_gene: TRBV9; j_gene: TRBJ2-3; d_gene: NA; CDR3nt: TGTGCCAGCAGCACCCCCCCCTACACAGATACGCAGTATTTT; CDR3aa: CASSTPPYTDTQYF
abundance: NA; v_gene: TRBV2; j_gene: TRBJ2-2; d_gene: TRBD1; CDR3nt: TGTGCCAGCAGTGTGGGACAGAGGGGCACCGGGGAGCTGTTTTTT; CDR3aa: CASSVGQRGTGELFF
abundance: NA; v_gene: TRBV6-4; j_gene: TRBJ2-5; d_gene: TRBD2; CDR3nt: TGTGCCAGCAGTGAAACTAGCGGGTCCCAAGAGACCCAGTACTTC; CDR3aa: CASSETSGSQETQYF
abundance: NA; v_gene: TRBV27; j_gene: TRBJ1-1; d_gene: NA; CDR3nt: TGTGCCAGCAGTTTACGGGGGGCGGTTGCTGAAGCTTTCTTT; CDR3aa: CASSLRGAVAEAFF
abundance: NA; v_gene: TRBV27; j_gene: TRBJ2-1; d_gene: TRBD2; CDR3nt: TGTGCCAGCAGATCCCGTGGTAGCGGGGATGACAATGAGCAGTTCTTC; CDR3aa: CASRSRGSGDDNEQFF
abundance: NA; v_gene: TRBV5-6; j_gene: TRBJ2-2; d_gene: TRBD1; CDR3nt: TGTGCCAGCAGCTTGGGACAGGGGAACACCGGGGAGCTGTTTTTT; CDR3aa: CASSLGQGNTGELFF
abundance: NA; v_gene: TRBV19; j_gene: TRBJ1-5; d_gene: NA; CDR3nt: TGTGCCAGTAGTGTCAGGGATAGCAATCAGCCCCAGCATTTT; CDR3aa: CASSVRDSNQPQHF
abundance: NA; v_gene: TRBV7-6; j_gene: TRBJ1-3; d_gene: NA; CDR3nt: TGTGCCAGCAGCCCATCCCCTATTGTCGGGGGAGAAGAGGACACCATATATTTT; CDR3aa: CASSPSPIVGGEEDTIYF
abundance: few; v_gene: TRBV2; j_gene: TRBJ1-2; d_gene: TRBD1; CDR3nt: TGTGCCAGCAGTTGGACAGGGCCGACTCCCTCCTATGGCTACACCTTC; CDR3aa: CASSWTGPTPSYGYTF
abundance: NA; v_gene: TRBV6-1; j_gene: TRBJ2-7; d_gene: TRBD1; CDR3nt: TGTGCCAGCAGTGGGGGACAGGGGGGCTACGAGCAGTACTTC; CDR3aa: CASSGGQGGYEQYF